The rows below give T cell receptor beta chains drawn from one sample of a study of technical replicates of blood from several donors. Sequenced by immunoSEQ multiplex PCR; TCRdb stores in-frame clones only, minus some. Altogether approximately 80,000 clones are present, around 89% being singletons, with the ten largest covering less than 0.5%. The sequencing input was T cells isolated from PBMCs. The receptors originated from a human donor in good health. Each CDR3 is given with its conserved first and last residue. D genes are given only for firm matches. A row's size may be missing; if present it is once, few, many or a size class.

d_call	v_call	clone_size	j_call	cdr3_aa	cdr3_nt
TRBD1	TRBV5-4	.	TRBJ2-7	CASSFRGLNEQYF	TGTGCCAGCAGCTTCAGGGGGCTGAACGAGCAGTACTTC
.	TRBV7-8	.	TRBJ2-7	CASSLSSGYEQYF	TGTGCCAGCAGCTTATCCTCCGGCTACGAGCAGTACTTC
.	TRBV18	.	TRBJ1-2	CASLDRANYGYTF	TGTGCCAGCCTGGACAGAGCTAACTATGGCTACACCTTC
TRBD2	TRBV6-5	.	TRBJ2-5	CASSSGTIETQYF	TGTGCCAGCAGTTCCGGGACTATCGAGACCCAGTACTTC
.	TRBV7-2	once	TRBJ2-1	CASNTNREYNEQFF	TGTGCCAGCAACACTAACAGGGAATACAATGAGCAGTTCTTC
TRBD1	TRBV11-3	.	TRBJ1-2	CASSLSWNRGPSNYGYTF	TGTGCCAGCAGCCTATCGTGGAACAGGGGCCCTTCTAACTATGGCTACACCTTC
.	TRBV9	.	TRBJ1-3	CASSRDSENTIYF	TGTGCCAGCAGTAGGGACTCCGAAAACACCATATATTTT
TRBD2	TRBV4-2	.	TRBJ2-7	CASSPTFSPGLAGALGEQYF	TGTGCCAGCAGCCCAACCTTCTCTCCGGGACTAGCGGGAGCTTTGGGCGAGCAGTACTTC
TRBD1	TRBV20-1	.	TRBJ2-1	CSVPGQVGQFF	TGCAGTGTTCCAGGACAGGTGGGGCAGTTCTTC
TRBD2	TRBV11-3	.	TRBJ2-5	CASSLTSGTSSAETQYF	TGTGCCAGCAGCCTTACATCCGGGACTAGCTCGGCGGAGACCCAGTACTTC
TRBD1	TRBV18	.	TRBJ2-3	CASSSNRDRAPDTQYF	TGTGCCAGCTCATCGAACCGGGACAGGGCCCCAGATACGCAGTATTTT
.	TRBV11-2	few	TRBJ1-4	CASSFSTGTMEKLFF	TGTGCCAGCAGCTTCAGTACCGGGACAATGGAAAAACTGTTTTTT
TRBD2	TRBV4-3	once	TRBJ2-1	CASSQDPSGGHSYNEQFF	TGCGCCAGCAGCCAAGATCCGAGCGGGGGCCACTCCTACAATGAGCAGTTCTTC
.	TRBV7-3	.	TRBJ2-7	CASSLGGPTYEQYF	TGTGCCAGCAGCTTAGGAGGACCAACCTACGAGCAGTACTTC
TRBD1	TRBV13	.	TRBJ1-5	CASSLGSWTGNQPQHF	TGTGCCAGCAGCTTAGGCTCCTGGACAGGGAATCAGCCCCAGCATTTT
TRBD2	TRBV28	.	TRBJ2-7	CASSQGLAGTYEQYF	TGTGCCAGCAGTCAGGGACTAGCGGGAACCTACGAGCAGTACTTC
.	TRBV7-2	.	TRBJ1-4	CASSVINEKLFF	TGTGCCAGCAGTGTTATTAATGAAAAACTGTTTTTT
.	TRBV6-1	.	TRBJ1-1	CASSVTVNTEAFF	TGTGCCAGCAGTGTGACAGTGAACACTGAAGCTTTCTTT
TRBD1	TRBV7-9	.	TRBJ1-6	CASSLLQGRGNSPLHF	TGTGCCAGCAGCCTATTACAGGGGCGGGGTAATTCACCCCTCCACTTT
.	TRBV5-4	.	TRBJ2-3	CASSHQGGGHTDTQYF	TGTGCCAGCAGCCATCAGGGAGGTGGCCACACAGATACGCAGTATTTT
TRBD1	TRBV15	.	TRBJ2-5	CATSRDPSGGQETQYF	TGTGCCACCAGCAGAGATCCATCAGGGGGCCAAGAGACCCAGTACTTC
TRBD1	TRBV2	.	TRBJ1-1	CASRGQGQGTEAFF	TGTGCCAGCAGAGGACAGGGGCAGGGCACTGAAGCTTTCTTT
TRBD2	TRBV10-3	.	TRBJ2-7	CAISEGTSSSYEQYF	TGTGCCATCAGTGAGGGGACTAGTAGTTCTTACGAGCAGTACTTC
.	TRBV6-1	.	TRBJ1-2	CASSPRANYGYTF	TGTGCCAGCAGCCCCAGGGCTAACTATGGCTACACCTTC
TRBD2	TRBV19	few	TRBJ2-2	CASSIAGGRLFF	TGTGCCAGTAGTATCGCGGGAGGGCGGCTGTTTTTT
TRBD1	TRBV19	.	TRBJ2-1	CASSTGTGDEQFF	TGTGCCAGTAGTACCGGGACAGGGGACGAGCAGTTCTTC
TRBD2	TRBV11-2	.	TRBJ2-3	CASRERTSGYLVGTDTQYF	TGTGCCAGCCGAGAGAGAACTAGCGGGTACCTAGTGGGCACAGATACGCAGTATTTT
.	TRBV19	.	TRBJ2-2	CATSRGDGELFF	TGTGCTACCTCAAGGGGTGACGGGGAGCTGTTTTTT
.	TRBV25-1	.	TRBJ1-4	CASSEEHNEKLFF	TGTGCCAGCAGTGAGGAGCATAATGAAAAACTGTTTTTT
TRBD2	TRBV4-1	.	TRBJ2-7	CASSQGLAGYEQYF	TGCGCCAGCAGCCAAGGACTAGCGGGTTACGAGCAGTACTTC